The clone carrying this TCR beta chain was seen a handful of times. The data are from a study of regulatory T cells in long-lasting Graves disease. The CDR3 sequence is 17 residues long. Losses at the gene ends were 1 base for V and 7 bases for J; bases not matched to a gene: 12. CDR1 is SEHNR and CDR2 is FQNEAQ in the germline V gene (reference sequence). Relying on iRepertoire HTBI primers and Arm-PCR of CDR3 regions, the team built TCR beta libraries. MiXCR was run by TCRdb on the multiplex PCR reads, yielding one entry per CDR3 protein. The sample has about 470,000 distinct CDR3 sequences; 20% to 25% are singletons. The time point denotes: persistent/refractory GD, antithyroid drugs over 5 years with positive TRAb. Researchers made the TCR library from RNA that was extracted from PBMCs.

The sequence was collected from a female donor with Graves disease. The sequencing used peripheral blood mononuclear cells (PBMCs), collected when the disease was refractory, from a patient treated with antithyroid drugs. The chain combines TRBV7-9 with TRBJ1-5; the match to TRBD1 covers 8 bases. The DNA for the CDR3 is TGTGCCAGCAGCTTAGAGAGAACGACAGGGGATGGGCAGCCCCAGCATTTT. Amino acid sequence: CASSLERTTGDGQPQHF.